This entry is about one T cell receptor (beta chain). The specificity of this receptor is unknown. Base quality data are lacking; no much larger clone is found one base away. The data stem from a study of blood T cells in healthy people across ages (dated by TCRdb to between 2014 and 2017). The study in broad terms: In model experiments, template switching captured roughly one uniquely barcoded TCR beta cDNA molecule for every two T cells. Four age groups were formed from the donors: young (average around 15 years), middle-aged (just under 40), aged (under 70) and long-lived (more than 75). To avoid experimental bias, donors of different ages were randomly spread across the sequencing lanes. Two additional independent replicas of 1 million unique cDNA reads from the same blood draw were analyzed for two donors (one aged 18 to 30 and one aged 80 or older). To track age-related changes in TCR beta repertoire diversity, the study relied on deep sequencing normalized with unique cDNA molecular identifiers.

Library preparation was by 5' RACE. The sequencer was an Illumina HiSeq 2500. A second PCR of about 6 to 11 cycles was performed with a sample-barcoded 5' primer and a J-beta primer mix. Each TCR beta cDNA molecule received a unique molecular identifier from a template-switch 5' adaptor carrying 12 random nucleotides. At least 2.5 million CDR3-containing paired-end reads were obtained from each sample. All of the RNA was converted into first-strand cDNA using the Mint cDNA synthesis kit, with a TRBC-specific oligonucleotide serving as the primer. Following uracil-DNA glycosylase treatment, all cDNA underwent a first 18-cycle PCR with the universal primers M1SS and BC2_uni_R. The paper's data handling went like this. Each sample was normalized by randomly selecting 1 million high-quality reads, each carrying a distinct molecular identifier. Reads with shared molecular identifiers were discarded instead of being binned into consensus sequences. MiTCR, set to a Q25 quality threshold and the strictest error-elimination algorithm, was used for CDR3 identification, clonotype clustering and error correction. A nonparametric unseen species model using Euler transformation provided a lower-bound estimate of total TCR beta diversity. TCRdb trimmed public reads at Q25 via fastp, called clones via MiXCR and kept in-frame beta chains. Here each entry gathers all rows of one CDR3 protein and keeps the most common genes and DNA. TCRdb's processing, not the authors', yielded these V and J calls. Within this sample are about 780,000 distinct CDR3 sequences, with about 42% of them counted one time only. Of the sample, about a sixth is held by the ten largest clones.

Trimming at the junction amounts to 10 bases on V and 8 bases on J, and the germline ends lie 20 bases apart. Per the germline V gene, ENHRY is the CDR1 and SYGVKD is the CDR2. The CDR3 holds 14 amino acids from the cysteine to the phenylalanine. The CDR3 DNA has 42 bases and is translated from base 1. The roughly 38 donors, aged 6 to 90 years, were systemically healthy Caucasian individuals from Russia. Roughly 11 milliliters of peripheral blood were drawn from each donor into EDTA-treated Vacutainer tubes. Ficoll-Paque density-gradient centrifugation was used to isolate PBMCs, with at least 6 million obtained per sample. Total RNA was extracted from PBMCs with Trizol reagent, with at least 6 micrograms obtained per sample. The percentages of naive CD45RAhigh/CD27high T cells were determined by flow cytometry on a PBMC aliquot from every donor. Study-wide findings and limitations: Conclusive comparison of naive and antigen-experienced compartments was prevented by the profiling of bulk unsorted PBMCs. There was a strong correlation between observed TCR beta diversity and the percentage of naive T cells measured by flow cytometry. The long-lived group showed more naive CD4+ T cells, fewer expanded clones and increased TCR diversity than the aged group, suggesting age selection. Donor CMV infection status was unknown, potentially confounding age-related changes in expanded clonotypes. Estimates of total diversity from one million sequenced T cells were regarded as lower bounds and underestimates. As age increased, observed TCR beta diversity per million T cells dropped in a roughly linear way, and a significant reduction was already evident by age 40.

The chain employs TRBV10-3 and TRBJ1-4; TRBD1 might be the D gene, on 6 matching bases. The source of this sequence is an elderly man in good health. What was sequenced was blood. The base sequence is TGTGCCACCCAGTCCGTAGGGGGTGGGGAAAAACTGTTTTTT. It is translated as CATQSVGGGEKLFF.